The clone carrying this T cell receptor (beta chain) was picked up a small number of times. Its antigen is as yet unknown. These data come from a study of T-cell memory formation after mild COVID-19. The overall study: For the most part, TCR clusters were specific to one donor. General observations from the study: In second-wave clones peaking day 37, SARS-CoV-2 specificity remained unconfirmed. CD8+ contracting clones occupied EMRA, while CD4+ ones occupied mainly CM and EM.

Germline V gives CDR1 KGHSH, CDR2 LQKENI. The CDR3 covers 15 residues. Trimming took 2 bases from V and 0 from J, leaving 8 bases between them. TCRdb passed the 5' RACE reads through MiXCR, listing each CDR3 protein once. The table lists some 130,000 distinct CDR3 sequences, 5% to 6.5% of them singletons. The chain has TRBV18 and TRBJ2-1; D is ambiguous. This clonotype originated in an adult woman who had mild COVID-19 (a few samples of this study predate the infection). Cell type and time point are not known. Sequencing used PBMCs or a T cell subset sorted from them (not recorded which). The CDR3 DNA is TGTGCCAGCTCACCATACGCGAGCTCCTACAATGAGCAGTTCTTC. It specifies CASSPYASSYNEQFF.